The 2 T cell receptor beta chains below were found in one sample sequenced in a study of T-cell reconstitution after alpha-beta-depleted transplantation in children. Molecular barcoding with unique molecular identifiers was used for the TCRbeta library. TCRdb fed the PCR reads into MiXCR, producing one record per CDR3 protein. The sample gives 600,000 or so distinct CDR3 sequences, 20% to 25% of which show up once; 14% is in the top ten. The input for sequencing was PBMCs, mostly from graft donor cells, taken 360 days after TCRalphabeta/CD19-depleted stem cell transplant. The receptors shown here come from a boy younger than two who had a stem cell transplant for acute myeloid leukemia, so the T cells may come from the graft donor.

The CDR3 spells CASSFGRRGNNQPQHF. The CDR3 DNA is TGTGCCAGCAGTTTCGGAAGGAGGGGGAATAATCAGCCCCAGCATTTT. This chain uses TRBV28 with TRBJ1-5, with D possibly TRBD1 on 6 matching bases. Trimming cost V 3 bases and J 4 bases, with 16 bases left between them. This CDR3 is 16 amino acids long. Germline-derived CDR1 and CDR2 are MDHEN and SYDVKM.

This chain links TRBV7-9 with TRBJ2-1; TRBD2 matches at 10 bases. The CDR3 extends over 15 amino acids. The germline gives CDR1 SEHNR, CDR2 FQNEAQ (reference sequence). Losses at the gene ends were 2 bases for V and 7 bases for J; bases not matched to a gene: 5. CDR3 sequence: CASSLYLAGENEQFF. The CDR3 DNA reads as TGTGCCAGCAGCTTATACCTAGCGGGGGAGAATGAGCAGTTCTTC.